This entry features one T cell receptor (beta chain) sequence. Germline V lookup: CDR1 SGHKS, CDR2 YYEKEE (reference sequence). The length of the CDR3 is 15 residues. Trimming left V 4 bases short and J 0 bases short, with 8 bases between. In the original workflow: Nucleated cell counts were estimated from reference gene primer amplification. The protocol was immunoSEQ multiplex PCR, while the TCRdb copy is restricted to in-frame clones and leaves out a portion. V, J and clone size reflect that table, while D and trimming were determined from the DNA. The sample has some 150,000 clones; about 79% are singletons. This specimen comes from a study of blood T cell repertoires in COVID-19. Across the study: T cells, B-cell-depleted T cells, or PBMCs provided the cDNA or gDNA that served as material.

The TCR was taken from a woman older than 75 with active or convalescent COVID-19. The chain joins TRBV5-5 to TRBJ1-6; D is unresolved. The sample taken for sequencing was peripheral blood. CDR3 sequence reads: CASSKTSSYNSPLHF. The DNA for the CDR3 is TGTGCCAGCAGCAAAACAAGCTCCTATAATTCACCCCTCCACTTT.